The 27 T cell receptor beta chains given below trace back to one sample, sequenced in a study of cytotoxic CD8 clonotypes in ibrutinib-treated CLL. Sequencing used immunoSEQ multiplex PCR; TCRdb keeps in-frame clones, though not all of them. Of about 310,000 clones detected, roughly 85% appear once; the ten largest clones hold under 8.5%. The sample in question was PBMCs, obtained before ibrutinib treatment. The receptors shown here come from a human donor with chronic lymphocytic leukemia.

This clone showed up just once. The rearrangement links TRBV4-3 to TRBJ2-2; 7 bases map to TRBD1. Germline CDR1 and CDR2: LGHNA and YSLEER. V was clipped by 0 bases and J by 5 bases; unmatched bases: 9. The CDR3 is made up of 17 amino acids. CDR3 loop: CASSQDLRTGSTGELFF. The CDR3 DNA follows: TGCGCCAGCAGCCAAGATCTCCGGACAGGCTCAACCGGGGAGCTGTTTTTT.

This clone was recorded a few times. This specimen includes other DNA sequences encoding the same CDR3. V is TRBV15 and J is TRBJ2-1, with D unresolved. Germline CDR1 and CDR2: LNHNV and YYDKDF (reference sequence). V dropped 0 bases and J dropped 4 bases, with 4 bases sitting between them. This CDR3 is built from 13 residues. The CDR3 reads CATSREVYNEQFF. In nucleotides, the CDR3 is TGTGCCACCAGCAGAGAAGTGTACAATGAGCAGTTCTTC.

J is TRBJ2-1 and V is TRBV4-3; TRBD1 is a possible D gene (5 bases). Germline V gives CDR1 LGHNA, CDR2 YSLEER. CDR3 size: 16 residues. With 5 bases removed from V and 0 bases from J, the gap between germline ends came to 14 bases. DNA for the CDR3: TGCGCCAGCAGCAGAGGCAGGGCTCCCTCCTACAATGAGCAGTTCTTC. This codes for CASSRGRAPSYNEQFF.

This chain connects TRBV15 to TRBJ1-5; D is perhaps TRBD1 (6 bases). V was cut by 9 bases and J by 2 bases, with 14 bases left in between. This CDR3 spans 14 amino acids. Germline CDR1 is LNHNV and CDR2 is YYDKDF (reference sequence). The CDR3 is CATDRGQGNQPQHF. CDR3 coding DNA: TGTGCCACAGACCGGGGGCAGGGCAATCAGCCCCAGCATTTT.

The sample holds one count of this clone. This sequence joins TRBV5-8 and TRBJ1-5, with 7 bases that match TRBD1. CDR3 length: 16 amino acids. Per the germline V gene, CDR1 is SGHTS and CDR2 is YDEGEE. With V trimmed by 4 bases and J by 1 base, 8 bases remained unmatched. The CDR3 sequence: CASSTQQGWSNQPQHF. The CDR3 nucleotides are TGTGCCAGCAGCACCCAACAGGGGTGGAGCAATCAGCCCCAGCATTTT.

A note on this clone: One junction end disagrees with the germline gene, perhaps due to a read error. The chain links TRBV5-1 to TRBJ1-4; D unresolved. The CDR3 loop spans 14 amino acids. The germline V gene encodes CDR1 SGHRS and CDR2 YFSETQ. CDR3 region: CASRLFSTSEKLFF. The CDR3 DNA is TGCGCCAGCAGGCTCTTCTCAACTAGTGAAAAACTGTTTTTT.

This chain links TRBV4-2 with TRBJ1-1; D unresolved. CDR1 is LGHNA and CDR2 is YNFKEQ in the germline V gene. V was clipped by 2 bases and J by 5 bases, with 12 bases between them. The CDR3 spans 14 residues. Here the CDR3 DNA reads TGTGCCAGCAGCCAACCGGGAAGTGGTACTGAAGCTTTCTTT. Its translation: CASSQPGSGTEAFF.

The chain uses TRBV11-2 and TRBJ2-1; D uncertain. The CDR3 totals 12 residues. V lost 5 bases, J lost 9 bases, and 11 bases lay in between. CDR1 is SGHAT and CDR2 is FQNNGV in the germline V gene. The CDR3 nucleotides read TGTGCCAGCAGCGTCCTAACCGGTGAGCAGTTCTTC. Translation: CASSVLTGEQFF. The full variable domain, in which reference TRBV11-2 and TRBJ2-1 provide the parts outside the CDR3, is EAGVAQSPRYKIIEKRQSVAFWCNPISGHATLYWYQQILGQGPKLLIQFQNNGVVDDSQLPKDRFSAERLKGVDSTLKIQPAKLEDSAVYLCASSVLTGEQFFGPGTRLTVL.

V is TRBV6-1 and J is TRBJ2-2; 11 bases agree with TRBD2. In germline, CDR1 is MNHNS, CDR2 SASEGT. The junction had 4 bases not matched to a gene; V was cut back by 6 bases and J by 4 bases. The CDR3 extends over 15 amino acids. The CDR3 here is CASSLAGGGTGELFF. The DNA of the CDR3 is TGTGCCAGCAGCCTAGCGGGAGGAGGCACCGGGGAGCTGTTTTTT.

The chain has TRBV6-5 and TRBJ2-5; maybe TRBD1 (6 bases). V lost 10 bases to trimming and J lost 7 bases, with 16 bases between them. The V gene's germline CDR1 is MNHEY and CDR2 SVGAGI. The CDR3 consists of 12 residues. CDR3 DNA: TGTGCCACGAGTTTGGGGGCCGGGACCCAGTACTTC. Translation gives CATSLGAGTQYF.

The V call is TRBV29-1, the J call TRBJ2-1, with D unclear. CDR1 and CDR2 from the germline V gene are SQVTM and ANQGSEA. The CDR3 consists of 14 residues. The V end lost 3 bases, the J end lost 4 bases, and 13 bases lay between the germline ends. The CDR3 DNA sequence: TGCAGCGTTGACGCCCACGGCGGTTACAATGAGCAGTTCTTC. This gives the protein CSVDAHGGYNEQFF.

The V gene is TRBV4-1, the J gene TRBJ2-3; 15 bases are a match to TRBD2. Trimming took 2 bases from V and 7 from J; bases not matched to a gene: 16. CDR3 size: 20 residues. Per germline, CDR1 MGHRA and CDR2 YSYEKL. In DNA, the CDR3 is TGCGCCAGCAGCCAACTCCCAGGGGGGACTAGCGGGAGGAAGGTAAATACGCAGTATTTT. Amino acid sequence: CASSQLPGGTSGRKVNTQYF.

About this clone itself: Germline and junction disagree at one end, which may indicate a read error. This rearrangement joins TRBV16 to TRBJ1-1, with unresolved D. The germline gives CDR1 KGHSY, CDR2 FQNENV. The CDR3 runs 13 residues. DNA for the CDR3: TGTGCCAGCACCCAACAAATGAACACTGAAGCTTTCTTT. The encoded protein is CASTQQMNTEAFF.

CDR3 in DNA: TGCGCCAGCAGCTCGGGACTAGCGAATTCAGATACGCAGTATTTT. The encoded protein is CASSSGLANSDTQYF. The V and J genes are TRBV5-1 and TRBJ2-3; 10 nucleotides match TRBD2. Germline V gene sequence: CDR1 SGHRS, CDR2 YFSETQ. The CDR3 consists of 15 residues. J lost 4 bases, V lost 3 bases, and 5 bases had no gene match. The variable domain in full, completed from reference TRBV5-1 and TRBJ2-3, reads KAGVTQTPRYLIKTRGQQVTLSCSPISGHRSVSWYQQTPGQGLQFLFEYFSETQRNKGNFPGRFSGRQFSNSRSEMNVSTLELGDSALYLCASSSGLANSDTQYFGPGTRLTVL.

This rearrangement joins TRBV6-5 to TRBJ2-7; 9 nucleotides agree with TRBD1. J lost 4 bases, V lost 5 bases, and 3 bases had no gene match. Germline V gene data show CDR1 as MNHEY and CDR2 as SVGAGI. The CDR3 loop spans 13 amino acids. In nucleotides, the CDR3 is TGTGCCAGCAGTCGGGACAGGGAATACGAGCAGTACTTC. It translates to CASSRDREYEQYF.

The chain couples TRBV10-2 to TRBJ2-2; 7 bases map to TRBD2. Germline CDR1 WSHSY, CDR2 SAAADI. V trimming: 8 bases; J trimming: 7 bases; junction bases outside the gene matches: 4. CDR3 length: 12 residues. The chain's CDR3 is CASGRADGELFF. The CDR3 region has the DNA TGCGCCAGCGGGAGGGCCGACGGGGAGCTGTTTTTT.

This chain joins TRBV28 and TRBJ1-5; 7 nucleotides match TRBD1. The V segment lost 6 bases and the J segment 4 bases; nucleotides outside the gene matches: 9. This CDR3 is 15 amino acids long. Germline V gives CDR1 MDHEN, CDR2 SYDVKM. The CDR3 coding sequence is TGTGCCAGCAGATACGACAGGGTACGTAATCAGCCCCAGCATTTT. Translation: CASRYDRVRNQPQHF.

The chain combines TRBV6-5 with TRBJ1-2, with TRBD1 as a possible D gene (5 bases). Germline CDR1 reads MNHEY; CDR2 reads SVGAGI. V lost 5 bases, J lost 5 bases, and 15 bases lay in between. This CDR3 is built from 14 residues. In nucleotides, the CDR3 is TGTGCCAGCAGTCTAATCGGGACCGCATATGGCTACACCTTC. Translating gives CASSLIGTAYGYTF.

V gene TRBV5-1 combines with J gene TRBJ2-1; D call uncertain. V was cut by 0 bases and J by 8 bases, with 9 bases left in between. The germline V gene encodes CDR1 SGHRS and CDR2 YFSETQ. This CDR3 comprises 13 residues. The CDR3 here is CASSLESFHEQFF. CDR3 DNA: TGCGCCAGCAGCTTGGAATCCTTCCATGAGCAGTTCTTC. Together with reference TRBV5-1 and TRBJ2-1, the CDR3 gives the full variable domain: KAGVTQTPRYLIKTRGQQVTLSCSPISGHRSVSWYQQTPGQGLQFLFEYFSETQRNKGNFPGRFSGRQFSNSRSEMNVSTLELGDSALYLCASSLESFHEQFFGPGTRLTVL.

The V and J genes are TRBV10-3 and TRBJ2-7, with D uncertain. The V gene's germline CDR1 is ENHRY and CDR2 SYGVKD. CDR3 length: 14 amino acids. Trimming left V 2 bases short and J 1 base short, with 9 bases between. The CDR3 DNA reads as TGTGCCATCAGTGAGGGTCCAGAGTCCTACGAGCAGTACTTC. Its translation: CAISEGPESYEQYF.

This rearrangement joins TRBV11-3 to TRBJ2-1; 7 bases map to TRBD2. Per the germline V gene, CDR1 is SGHNT and CDR2 is YENEEA. Losses at the gene ends were 1 base for V and 0 bases for J; bases not matched to a gene: 3. The CDR3 has 16 residues. The CDR3 DNA follows: TGTGCCAGCAGCTTAGGGGGGACTAACTCCTACAATGAGCAGTTCTTC. It encodes CASSLGGTNSYNEQFF.

The genes are TRBV12-5 and TRBJ1-1, with 10 bases identical to TRBD1. This CDR3 comprises 14 residues. Germline assignment: CDR1 LGHNT and CDR2 FRNRAP. V was clipped by 2 bases and J by 10 bases; unmatched bases: 7. CDR3 residues: CASGLSSDRGRAFF. CDR3 DNA sequence: TGTGCTAGTGGTTTGTCGTCTGACAGGGGGCGAGCTTTCTTT.

The rearrangement joins TRBV18 to TRBJ2-7, with D perhaps matching TRBD2 (5 bases). The germline CDR1 and CDR2 sequences are KGHSH and LQKENI. This CDR3 region has 14 residues. V dropped 1 base and J dropped 5 bases, with 12 bases sitting between them. CDR3 residues: CASSPLLAGNEQYF. CDR3 nucleotides: TGTGCCAGCTCACCACTTTTGGCGGGCAACGAGCAGTACTTC. Complete variable domain (other parts from reference TRBV18 and TRBJ2-7): NAGVMQNPRHLVRRRGQEARLRCSPMKGHSHVYWYRQLPEEGLKFMVYLQKENIIDESGMPKERFSAEFPKEGPSILRIQQVVRGDSAAYFCASSPLLAGNEQYFGPGTRLTVT.

The gene calls are TRBV7-2 and TRBJ2-7; the D call may be TRBD1 or TRBD2 (6 bases each). CDR3 length: 16 residues. Deletions cut 0 bases from V and 1 base from J, with 13 bases between. From germline, CDR1 is SGHTA and CDR2 FQGNSA. In DNA, the CDR3 is TGTGCCAGCAGCTTAGCGGGGGCAGGAGGGTCCTACGAGCAGTACTTC. It encodes CASSLAGAGGSYEQYF. The variable domain in full, with the rest retrieved from reference TRBV7-2 and TRBJ2-7, is GAGVSQSPSNKVTEKGKDVELRCDPISGHTALYWYRQSLGQGLEFLIYFQGNSAPDKSGLPSDRFSAERTGGSVSTLTIQRTQQEDSAVYLCASSLAGAGGSYEQYFGPGTRLTVT.

As for this clone: At one end, the junction sequence differs from germline, possibly due to a read error. The V and J genes are TRBV7-2 and TRBJ2-7; D possibly corresponds to TRBD2 (6 bases). The CDR3 length is 14 residues. Germline lookup yields CDR1 SGHTA and CDR2 FQGNSA. CDR3 residues: CASSLGGDSHEQYF. The CDR3 nucleotides are TGTGCCAGCAGCTTAGGTGGGGACTCCCACGAGCAGTACTTC.

There are a few counts of this clone. The chain has TRBV7-9 and TRBJ2-3; 9 bases line up with TRBD2. CDR1 is SEHNR and CDR2 is FQNEAQ in the germline V gene (reference sequence). This CDR3 is built from 16 residues. V was clipped by 5 bases and J by 5 bases; unmatched bases: 11. DNA for the CDR3: TGTGCCAGCAGCCCCCGGACTAGCGCGGGGGGAGATACGCAGTATTTT. Translated: CASSPRTSAGGDTQYF.

The chain is built from TRBV4-2 and TRBJ1-2, with 10 bases matching TRBD1. V lost 1 base, J lost 8 bases, and 4 bases stayed unmatched. The germline CDR1 and CDR2 sequences are LGHNA and YNFKEQ. This CDR3 contains 14 residues. The CDR3 bases are TGTGCCAGCAGCCAAGTGGACAGGGGGTTAGGCTACACCTTC. It specifies CASSQVDRGLGYTF.